Listed here are 9 T cell receptor beta chains from one sample, sequenced in a study of blood T cell repertoires in COVID-19. The table came from immunoSEQ multiplex PCR; TCRdb's copy has only in-frame clones and leaves some out. Among roughly 670,000 clones listed, around 90% were seen once. The sequencing sample was made of peripheral blood. The receptors shown here come from a woman between 18 and 30 years old with acute or convalescent COVID-19.

The CDR3 sequence: CASSLALDNTDTQYF. CDR3 DNA: TGCGCCAGCAGCTTGGCTTTAGACAACACAGATACGCAGTATTTT. The chain combines TRBV5-1 with TRBJ2-3; D gene ambiguous. This CDR3 is 15 amino acids long. V was shortened by 0 bases and J by 2 bases, with 10 bases between the two germline ends. The germline CDR1 and CDR2 sequences are SGHRS and YFSETQ.

This chain uses TRBV10-3 with TRBJ1-5; D may be TRBD1 (6 bases). Trimming took off 2 bases at V and 0 bases at J, with 8 bases between the two ends. This CDR3 region has 15 residues. Germline assignment: CDR1 ENHRY and CDR2 SYGVKD. The CDR3 region has the DNA TGTGCCATCAGTGAGGGACAGTATAGCAATCAGCCCCAGCATTTT. This codes for CAISEGQYSNQPQHF.

This chain links TRBV27 with TRBJ1-5; TRBD1 matches 8 bases. V was pared by 6 bases and J by 7 bases, with 11 bases of the junction left unmatched. Germline CDR1 reads MNHEY; CDR2 reads SMNVEV (reference sequence). This CDR3 comprises 15 residues. The CDR3 protein is CASSPDRGVGQPQHF. The CDR3 nucleotides read TGTGCCAGCAGCCCCGACAGGGGAGTTGGCCAGCCCCAGCATTTT.

V and J are TRBV5-4 and TRBJ1-4; TRBD1 matches at 7 bases. Germline values: CDR1 SGHNT, CDR2 YYREEE (reference sequence). The CDR3 covers 12 residues. V shed 5 bases, J shed 8 bases, and the junction held 3 bases outside the gene matches. CDR3 amino acids: CASSLDREKLFF. For the CDR3, the DNA is TGTGCCAGCAGTCTGGACAGGGAAAAACTGTTTTTT.

The CDR3 region is CASSHRQGAGAEAFF. The CDR3 region has the DNA TGTGCCAGCAGCCACCGACAGGGGGCAGGCGCTGAAGCTTTCTTT. The chain is built from TRBV3-1 (or the pseudogene TRBV3-2) and TRBJ1-1; TRBD1 matches 10 bases. V was pared by 3 bases and J by 6 bases, with 7 bases of the junction left unmatched. The CDR3 length is 15 residues. Germline V lookup: CDR1 LGHDT, CDR2 YNNKEL (reference sequence).

The chain carries TRBV21-1 and TRBJ1-1. TRBV21-1 has pseudogene status. CDR3 length: 12 residues. The CDR3 sequence is CASSIGRFEAFF. In nucleotides, the CDR3 is TGTGCCAGCAGCATAGGGAGGTTTGAAGCTTTCTTT.

The chain has TRBV7-9 and TRBJ2-3; maybe TRBD2 (6 bases). The CDR3 extends over 16 amino acids. The germline V and J ends were trimmed by 1 base and 0 bases, with 11 bases remaining between them. The V gene's germline CDR1 is SEHNR and CDR2 FQNEAQ (reference sequence). CDR3 in amino acids: CASSLGVEGSTDTQYF. CDR3 nucleotides: TGTGCCAGCAGCTTAGGAGTGGAGGGTAGCACAGATACGCAGTATTTT. Full variable domain (remainder filled in from reference TRBV7-9 and TRBJ2-3): DTGVSQNPRHKITKRGQNVTFRCDPISEHNRLYWYRQTLGQGPEFLTYFQNEAQLEKSRLLSDRFSAERPKGSFSTLEIQRTEQGDSAMYLCASSLGVEGSTDTQYFGPGTRLTVL.

The rearrangement uses TRBV18 and TRBJ1-1; 8 bases are a match to TRBD1. Germline V lookup: CDR1 KGHSH, CDR2 LQKENI. The trim removed 6 bases at V and 1 base at J, leaving 7 bases unmatched. The CDR3 totals 15 residues. CDR3 sequence reads: CASSIGGTGNTEAFF. CDR3 DNA: TGTGCCAGCTCCATCGGTGGGACAGGGAACACTGAAGCTTTCTTT.

The rearrangement uses TRBV29-1 and TRBJ1-1, with 10 bases matching TRBD1. The germline CDR1 and CDR2 sequences are SQVTM and ANQGSEA. This CDR3 has 15 amino acids. Losses at the gene ends were 3 bases for V and 0 bases for J; bases not matched to a gene: 4. The CDR3 DNA is TGCAGCGTTGACCGACAGGGGGCTATGAACACTGAAGCTTTCTTT. It codes for CSVDRQGAMNTEAFF.